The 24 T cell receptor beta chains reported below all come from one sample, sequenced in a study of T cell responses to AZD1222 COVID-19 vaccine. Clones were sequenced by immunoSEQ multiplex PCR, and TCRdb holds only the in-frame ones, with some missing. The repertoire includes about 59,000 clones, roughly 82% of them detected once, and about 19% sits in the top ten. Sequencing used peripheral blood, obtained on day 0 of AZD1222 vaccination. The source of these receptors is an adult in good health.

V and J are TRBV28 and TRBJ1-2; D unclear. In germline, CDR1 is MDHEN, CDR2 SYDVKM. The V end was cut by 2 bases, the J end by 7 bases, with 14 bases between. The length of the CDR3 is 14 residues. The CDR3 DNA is TGTGCCAGCAGTTTACTAGCCCTAGCCTTTGGCTACACCTTC. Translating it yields CASSLLALAFGYTF.

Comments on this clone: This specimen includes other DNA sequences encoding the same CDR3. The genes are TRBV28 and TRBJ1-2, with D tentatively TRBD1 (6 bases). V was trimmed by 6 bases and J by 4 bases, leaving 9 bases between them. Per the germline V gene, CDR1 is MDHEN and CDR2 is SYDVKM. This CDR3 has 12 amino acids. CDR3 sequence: CASSGQIYGYTF. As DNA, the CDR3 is TGTGCCAGCAGCGGACAGATCTATGGCTACACCTTC.

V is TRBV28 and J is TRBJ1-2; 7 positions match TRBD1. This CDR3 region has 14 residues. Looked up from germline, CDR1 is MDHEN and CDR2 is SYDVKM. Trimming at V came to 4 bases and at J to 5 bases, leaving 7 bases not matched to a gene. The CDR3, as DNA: TGTGCCAGCAGTTCCCCCAGGGGGGTATATGGCTACACCTTC. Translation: CASSSPRGVYGYTF.

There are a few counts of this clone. CDR3 region: CASSLMVGGDVYYGYTF. CDR3 coding DNA: TGTGCCAGCAGTTTAATGGTAGGGGGGGACGTCTACTATGGCTACACCTTC. The J gene is TRBJ1-2, the V gene TRBV27; D might be TRBD1 (6 bases). Germline lookup yields CDR1 MNHEY and CDR2 SMNVEV (reference sequence). The CDR3 spans 17 residues. Trimming left V 2 bases short and J 3 bases short, with 19 bases between.

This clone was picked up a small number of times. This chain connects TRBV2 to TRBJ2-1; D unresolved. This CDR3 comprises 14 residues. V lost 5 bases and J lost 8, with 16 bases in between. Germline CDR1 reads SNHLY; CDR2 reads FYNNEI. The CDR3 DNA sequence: TGTGCCAGCAGTCGTCAGACTGGCCGCCATGAGCAGTTCTTC. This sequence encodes CASSRQTGRHEQFF.

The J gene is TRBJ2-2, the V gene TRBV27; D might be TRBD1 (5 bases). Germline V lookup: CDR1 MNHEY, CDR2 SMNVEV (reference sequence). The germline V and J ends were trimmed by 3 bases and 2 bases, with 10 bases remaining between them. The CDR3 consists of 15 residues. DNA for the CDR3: TGTGCCAGCAGTTTCGACAGAAAAAACACCGGGGAGCTGTTTTTT. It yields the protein CASSFDRKNTGELFF.

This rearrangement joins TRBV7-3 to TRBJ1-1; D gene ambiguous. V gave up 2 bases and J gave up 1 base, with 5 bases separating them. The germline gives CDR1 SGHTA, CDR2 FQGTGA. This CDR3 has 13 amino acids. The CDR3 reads CASSLAPNTEAFF. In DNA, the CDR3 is TGTGCCAGCAGCTTAGCACCGAACACTGAAGCTTTCTTT.

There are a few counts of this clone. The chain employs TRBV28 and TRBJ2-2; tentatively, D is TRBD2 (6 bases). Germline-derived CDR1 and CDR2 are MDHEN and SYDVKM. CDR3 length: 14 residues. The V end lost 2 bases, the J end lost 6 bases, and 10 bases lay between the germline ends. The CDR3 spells CASSLGTPAGELFF. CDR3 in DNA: TGTGCCAGCAGTTTAGGGACTCCTGCCGGGGAGCTGTTTTTT.

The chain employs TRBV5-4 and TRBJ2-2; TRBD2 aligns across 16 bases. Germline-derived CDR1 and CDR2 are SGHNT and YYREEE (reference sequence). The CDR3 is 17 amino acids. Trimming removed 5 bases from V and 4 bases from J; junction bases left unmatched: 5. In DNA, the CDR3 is TGTGCCAGCAGTACGGGACTAGCGGGAGGGTCCACCGGGGAGCTGTTTTTT. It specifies CASSTGLAGGSTGELFF.

CDR3 nucleotides: TGTGCCAGCAGTTGGGGCCGGGAGACCCAGTACTTC. Residues: CASSWGRETQYF. The rearrangement links TRBV6-5 to TRBJ2-5, with D perhaps TRBD1 (5 bases). V was trimmed by 4 bases and J by 5 bases, leaving 8 bases between them. CDR3 length: 12 residues. Germline-derived CDR1 and CDR2 are MNHEY and SVGAGI.

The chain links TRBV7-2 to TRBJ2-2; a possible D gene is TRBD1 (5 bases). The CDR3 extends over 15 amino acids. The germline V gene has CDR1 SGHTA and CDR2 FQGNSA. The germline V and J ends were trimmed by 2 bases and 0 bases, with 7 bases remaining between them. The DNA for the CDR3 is TGTGCCAGCAGCTTAAGCAGGGCGAACACCGGGGAGCTGTTTTTT. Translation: CASSLSRANTGELFF.

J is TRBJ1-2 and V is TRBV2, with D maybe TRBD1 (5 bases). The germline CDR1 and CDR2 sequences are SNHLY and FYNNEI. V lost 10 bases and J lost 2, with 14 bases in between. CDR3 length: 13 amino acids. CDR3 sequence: CATTPGQNYGYTF. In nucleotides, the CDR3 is TGTGCCACCACCCCGGGGCAGAACTATGGCTACACCTTC.

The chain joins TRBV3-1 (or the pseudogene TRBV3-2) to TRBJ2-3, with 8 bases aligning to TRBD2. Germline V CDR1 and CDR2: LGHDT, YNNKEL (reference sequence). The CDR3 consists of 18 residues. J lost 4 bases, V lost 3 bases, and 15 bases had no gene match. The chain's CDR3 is CASSQAKVLADCSDTQYF. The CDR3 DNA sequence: TGTGCCAGCAGCCAGGCCAAGGTACTAGCGGATTGCTCAGATACGCAGTATTTT.

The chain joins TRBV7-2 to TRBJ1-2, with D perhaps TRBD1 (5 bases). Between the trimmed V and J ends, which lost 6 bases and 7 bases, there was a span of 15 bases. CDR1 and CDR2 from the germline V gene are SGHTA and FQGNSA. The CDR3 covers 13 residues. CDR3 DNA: TGTGCCAGCAGTTCGGACAATGATTCTGGCTACACCTTC. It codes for CASSSDNDSGYTF. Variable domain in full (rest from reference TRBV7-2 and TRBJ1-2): GAGVSQSPSNKVTEKGKDVELRCDPISGHTALYWYRQSLGQGLEFLIYFQGNSAPDKSGLPSDRFSAERTGGSVSTLTIQRTQQEDSAVYLCASSSDNDSGYTFGSGTRLTVV.

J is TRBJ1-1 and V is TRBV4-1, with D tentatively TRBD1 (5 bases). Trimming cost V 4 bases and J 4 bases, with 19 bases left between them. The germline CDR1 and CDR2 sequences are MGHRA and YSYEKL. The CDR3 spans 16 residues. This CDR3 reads CASSRFTGTGSTEAFF. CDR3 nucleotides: TGCGCCAGCAGCCGATTCACCGGGACGGGGAGCACTGAAGCTTTCTTT.

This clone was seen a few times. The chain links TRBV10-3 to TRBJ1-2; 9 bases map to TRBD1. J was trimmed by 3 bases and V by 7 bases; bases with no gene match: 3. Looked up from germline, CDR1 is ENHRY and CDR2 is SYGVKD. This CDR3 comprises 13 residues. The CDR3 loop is CAIKGQGHYGYTF. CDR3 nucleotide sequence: TGTGCCATCAAGGGACAGGGTCACTATGGCTACACCTTC.

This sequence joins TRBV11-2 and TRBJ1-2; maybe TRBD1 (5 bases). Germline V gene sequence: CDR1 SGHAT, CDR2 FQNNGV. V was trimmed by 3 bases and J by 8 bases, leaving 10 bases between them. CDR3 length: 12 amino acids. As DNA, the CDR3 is TGTGCCAGCAGCTTCTCGGGGGAAGGCTACACCTTC. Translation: CASSFSGEGYTF.

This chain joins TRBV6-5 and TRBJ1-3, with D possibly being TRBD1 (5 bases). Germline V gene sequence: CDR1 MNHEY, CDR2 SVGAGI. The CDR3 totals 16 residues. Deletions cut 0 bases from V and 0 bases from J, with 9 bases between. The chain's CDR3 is CASSYSGAHSGNTIYF. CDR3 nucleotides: TGTGCCAGCAGTTACTCCGGGGCCCACTCTGGAAACACCATATATTTT.

CDR3 coding DNA: TGTGCCAGCAGCACGCGCCGAGGGGGACTAGCGGGAATGTTAAGAACCGGGGAGCTGTTTTTT. It is translated as CASSTRRGGLAGMLRTGELFF. This rearrangement joins TRBV21-1 to TRBJ2-2; the table calls TRBD2, which could not be checked here. TRBV21-1 is noted as a pseudogene. CDR3 size: 21 residues.

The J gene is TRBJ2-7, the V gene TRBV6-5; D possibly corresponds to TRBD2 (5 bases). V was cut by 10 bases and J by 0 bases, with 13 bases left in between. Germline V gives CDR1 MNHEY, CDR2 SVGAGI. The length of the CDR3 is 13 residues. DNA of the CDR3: TGTGCCACGAGGACTGTCAACTCCTACGAGCAGTACTTC. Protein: CATRTVNSYEQYF.

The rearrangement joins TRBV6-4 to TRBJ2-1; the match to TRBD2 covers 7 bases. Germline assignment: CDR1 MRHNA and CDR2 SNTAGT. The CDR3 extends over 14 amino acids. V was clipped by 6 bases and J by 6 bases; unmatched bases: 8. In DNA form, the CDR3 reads TGTGCCAGCAGGAGGACTAGTTTCATCAATGAGCAGTTCTTC. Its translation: CASRRTSFINEQFF.

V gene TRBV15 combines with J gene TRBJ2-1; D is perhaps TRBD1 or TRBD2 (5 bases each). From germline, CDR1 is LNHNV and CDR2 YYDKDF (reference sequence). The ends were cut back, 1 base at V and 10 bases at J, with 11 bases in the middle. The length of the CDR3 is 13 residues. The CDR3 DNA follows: TGTGCCACCAGCAGAGTGGGGGTAAGCGAGCAGTTCTTC. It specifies CATSRVGVSEQFF.

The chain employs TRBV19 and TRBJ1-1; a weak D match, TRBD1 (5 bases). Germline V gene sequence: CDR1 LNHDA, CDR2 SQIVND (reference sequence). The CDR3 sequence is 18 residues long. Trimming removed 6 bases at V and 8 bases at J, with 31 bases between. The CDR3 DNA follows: TGTGCCAGTAGACCGACTCCCTGGGGGGGGACCGCAGTGGAAGAAGCTTTCTTT. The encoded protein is CASRPTPWGGTAVEEAFF.

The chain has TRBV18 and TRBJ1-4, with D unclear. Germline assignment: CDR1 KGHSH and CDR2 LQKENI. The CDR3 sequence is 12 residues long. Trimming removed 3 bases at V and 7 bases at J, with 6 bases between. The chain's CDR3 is CASSPVSEKLFF. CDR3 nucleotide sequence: TGTGCCAGCTCACCCGTATCTGAAAAACTGTTTTTT.